Following are 5 T cell receptor beta chains from one sample sequenced in a study of T cell responses to AZD1222 COVID-19 vaccine. TCRdb keeps only in-frame clones here, not all; method: immunoSEQ multiplex PCR. The data show 150,000 or so clones, 94% seen once. The input for sequencing was peripheral blood, taken on day 0 of AZD1222 vaccination. Receptor source: an adult in good health.

The chain has TRBV27 and TRBJ1-1; D is unresolved. This CDR3 comprises 14 residues. V was shortened by 3 bases and J by 2 bases, with 10 bases between the two germline ends. Per germline, CDR1 MNHEY and CDR2 SMNVEV (reference sequence). The CDR3 DNA reads TGTGCCAGCAGTTTGGTTGGGAGTAACACTGAAGCTTTCTTT. This gives the protein CASSLVGSNTEAFF.

The rearrangement uses TRBV9 and TRBJ1-1; 11 nucleotides line up with TRBD1. Germline-derived CDR1 and CDR2 are SGDLS and YYNGEE. The V segment lost 4 bases and the J segment 4 bases; nucleotides outside the gene matches: 6. The CDR3 is made up of 15 amino acids. The CDR3 loop reads CASSPGQGAGTEAFF. DNA of the CDR3: TGTGCCAGCAGCCCTGGACAGGGGGCAGGCACTGAAGCTTTCTTT.

The CDR3 spells CASSIQTGTSGSPPSNTGELFF. The CDR3, as DNA: TGTGCCAGTAGTATACAAACCGGGACTAGCGGTTCTCCCCCCTCGAACACCGGGGAGCTGTTTTTT. V gene TRBV19 combines with J gene TRBJ2-2; TRBD2 aligns across 11 bases. V shed 2 bases and J 0 bases; nucleotides not matched to a gene: 17. The germline gives CDR1 LNHDA, CDR2 SQIVND (reference sequence). CDR3 length equals 22 residues.

This chain connects TRBV5-5 to TRBJ1-5; 9 bases are a match to TRBD1. This CDR3 is 16 amino acids long. With V trimmed by 4 bases and J by 3 bases, 8 bases remained unmatched. Germline CDR1 and CDR2: SGHKS and YYEKEE (reference sequence). Here the CDR3 reads CASSAAGQGNNQPQHF. The CDR3 bases are TGTGCCAGCAGCGCGGCGGGACAGGGTAACAATCAGCCCCAGCATTTT.

The chain employs TRBV7-9 and TRBJ1-5; D uncertain. The V and J ends lost 1 base and 6 bases respectively, with 7 bases between them. Germline CDR1 is SEHNR and CDR2 is FQNEAQ (reference sequence). This CDR3 has 13 residues. The CDR3 region is CASSLDGSQPQHF. CDR3 DNA: TGTGCCAGCAGCTTAGATGGAAGTCAGCCCCAGCATTTT.